This note documents a single T cell receptor beta chain sequence. Germline CDR1 and CDR2: MNHEY and SVGAGI. The CDR3 length is 11 residues. Trimming pared 5 bases from V and 5 bases from J, leaving 7 bases between. Data came from immunoSEQ multiplex PCR; TCRdb stores just in-frame clones and leaves some out. The data show about 13,000 clones, about 86% seen once. This entry is derived from a study of technical replicates of blood from a handful of donors. Source material: PBMCs. The J gene is TRBJ2-7, the V gene TRBV6-5; D not resolved. This TCR derives from a human donor in good health. CDR3 nucleotide sequence: TGTGCCAGCAGTCGACGGGACGAGCAGTACTTC. It encodes CASSRRDEQYF.